A single sample gave rise to the 22 T cell receptor beta chains below, sequenced in a study of cytomegalovirus exposure and HLA in healthy donors. The primer mix had 60 Vbeta and 13 Jbeta primers. Measured with immunoSEQ multiplex PCR; TCRdb has only the in-frame clones, and not every one. The sample has 65,000 to 80,000 clones, under 85% seen once; the top ten hold 8% to 10%. Sequencing input: PBMCs. The receptors stem from a woman aged 40 to 50 in good health and CMV-seropositive.

The gene calls are TRBV6-1 and TRBJ1-1; D is undetermined. V was shortened by 5 bases and J by 5 bases, with 6 bases between the two germline ends. This CDR3 spans 11 amino acids. CDR1 and CDR2 from the germline V gene are MNHNS and SASEGT. CDR3 sequence: CASSRLTEAFF. The DNA for the CDR3 is TGTGCCAGCAGTCGTCTGACTGAAGCTTTCTTT.

The chain joins TRBV19 to TRBJ2-7; 7 bases are shared with TRBD1. CDR3 length equals 14 residues. The V and J ends lost 11 bases and 5 bases, in that order; junction bases with no gene match: 15. Germline assignment: CDR1 LNHDA and CDR2 SQIVND (reference sequence). In DNA, the CDR3 is TGTGCCGGATCCTACAGGGGCGCACGGCACGAGCAGTACTTC. Translation gives CAGSYRGARHEQYF.

This clone was seen only once. The CDR3 DNA reads TGTGCCAGTAGAGCACAGGGGGCGTCAGAGCAGTACTTC. This translates into CASRAQGASEQYF. J is TRBJ2-7 and V is TRBV19, with 9 nucleotides matching TRBD1. CDR1 is LNHDA and CDR2 is SQIVND in the germline V gene (reference sequence). The J segment lost 7 bases and the V segment lost 6 bases, leaving 7 bases of the junction unmatched. The CDR3 is 13 residues long. Variable domain in full (rest from reference TRBV19 and TRBJ2-7): DGGITQSPKYLFRKEGQNVTLSCEQNLNHDAMYWYRQDPGQGLRLIYYSQIVNDFQKGDIAEGYSVSREKKESFPLTVTSAQKNPTAFYLCASRAQGASEQYFGPGTRLTVT.

This clone was seen a handful of times. V gene TRBV6-1 combines with J gene TRBJ2-7; the D is unclear. Between the trimmed V and J ends, which lost 2 bases and 5 bases, there was a span of 10 bases. The CDR3 contains 13 residues. The V gene's germline CDR1 is MNHNS and CDR2 SASEGT. CDR3 sequence: CASSETVWNEQYF. The DNA of the CDR3 is TGTGCCAGCAGTGAAACAGTATGGAACGAGCAGTACTTC.

The chain recombines TRBV30 with TRBJ2-7; TRBD1 is a possible D gene (5 bases). The germline V and J ends were trimmed by 4 bases and 7 bases, with 11 bases remaining between them. The germline V gene encodes CDR1 GTSNPN and CDR2 SVGIG (reference sequence). The CDR3 loop spans 11 amino acids. The CDR3, as DNA: TGTGCCTGGACGAAAGGGGAAGAGCAGTACTTC. This codes for CAWTKGEEQYF.

This sequence joins TRBV9 and TRBJ1-5; unclear D gene. The germline gives CDR1 SGDLS, CDR2 YYNGEE. This CDR3 has 15 residues. V was trimmed by 0 bases and J by 0 bases, leaving 7 bases between them. CDR3 amino acids: CASSVARDSNQPQHF. For the CDR3, the DNA is TGTGCCAGCAGCGTAGCTCGGGATAGCAATCAGCCCCAGCATTTT.

This clone was seen only once. This specimen includes other DNA sequences encoding the same CDR3. The V call is TRBV10-1, the J call TRBJ1-3; D remains ambiguous. This CDR3 is 15 amino acids long. V was pared by 9 bases and J by 4 bases, with 19 bases between. Germline CDR1 reads WNHNN; CDR2 reads SYGVQD (reference sequence). The DNA of the CDR3 is TGCGCCAGGAGGGAACACTCCTTCTCCGGAAACACCATATATTTT. Residues: CARREHSFSGNTIYF.

The genes are TRBV5-1 and TRBJ1-4; no clear D. The ends were cut back, 0 bases at V and 5 bases at J, with 14 bases in the middle. In germline, CDR1 is SGHRS, CDR2 YFSETQ. The CDR3 runs 16 residues. CDR3 protein: CASSLGLQDGNEKLFF. CDR3 nucleotide sequence: TGCGCCAGCAGCTTGGGGCTTCAAGACGGGAATGAAAAACTGTTTTTT.

The chain is built from TRBV28 and TRBJ2-2; D not resolved. This CDR3 is built from 13 residues. Trimming removed 5 bases at V and 6 bases at J, with 10 bases between. From germline, CDR1 is MDHEN and CDR2 SYDVKM. CDR3 sequence (DNA): TGTGCCAGCAGTCCACTGTTCCCCGGGGAGCTGTTTTTT. Its translation is CASSPLFPGELFF.

The chain combines TRBV5-1 with TRBJ1-4; D gene ambiguous. This CDR3 has 16 residues. V was pared by 0 bases and J by 7 bases, with 16 bases between. CDR1 is SGHRS, CDR2 YFSETQ, per germline. CDR3 sequence: CASSLAGATYSEKLFF. CDR3 sequence (DNA): TGCGCCAGCAGCTTGGCGGGTGCGACGTATAGTGAAAAACTGTTTTTT. Complete variable domain (other parts from reference TRBV5-1 and TRBJ1-4): KAGVTQTPRYLIKTRGQQVTLSCSPISGHRSVSWYQQTPGQGLQFLFEYFSETQRNKGNFPGRFSGRQFSNSRSEMNVSTLELGDSALYLCASSLAGATYSEKLFFGSGTQLSVL.

The CDR3 bases are TGCGCCAGCAGCTTGCTCGGACTAGCCGCAAAATACGAGCAGTACTTC. It is translated as CASSLLGLAAKYEQYF. The V gene is TRBV5-1, the J gene TRBJ2-7, with 8 bases fitting TRBD2. Per the germline V gene, CDR1 is SGHRS and CDR2 is YFSETQ. The CDR3 totals 16 residues. J was trimmed by 4 bases and V by 1 base; bases with no gene match: 10. Full variable domain (missing parts from reference TRBV5-1 and TRBJ2-7): KAGVTQTPRYLIKTRGQQVTLSCSPISGHRSVSWYQQTPGQGLQFLFEYFSETQRNKGNFPGRFSGRQFSNSRSEMNVSTLELGDSALYLCASSLLGLAAKYEQYFGPGTRLTVT.

This rearrangement joins TRBV5-1 to TRBJ2-2, with 16 bases matching TRBD2. The CDR3 has 18 amino acids. The V and J ends lost 4 bases and 0 bases, in that order; junction bases with no gene match: 3. In germline, CDR1 is SGHRS, CDR2 YFSETQ. The CDR3 region is CASSRGTSGGANTGELFF. The CDR3, as DNA: TGCGCCAGCAGCCGCGGGACTAGCGGGGGGGCGAACACCGGGGAGCTGTTTTTT.

The chain is built from TRBV28 and TRBJ1-2; 7 nucleotides align to TRBD1. V was clipped by 4 bases and J by 4 bases; unmatched bases: 9. Per the germline V gene, CDR1 is MDHEN and CDR2 is SYDVKM. This CDR3 region has 15 residues. The CDR3 nucleotides read TGTGCCAGCAGTTCCGGGACAGCCGGCTCCTATGGCTACACCTTC. This encodes CASSSGTAGSYGYTF.

This clone was recorded a few times. V usage is TRBV5-1 and J usage is TRBJ2-7; D is undetermined. V was clipped by 4 bases and J by 0 bases, with 11 bases between them. The CDR3 sequence is 14 residues long. Germline-derived CDR1 and CDR2 are SGHRS and YFSETQ. The CDR3 DNA sequence: TGCGCCAGCAGCCCCGATAGTGCCTCCTACGAGCAGTACTTC. Residues: CASSPDSASYEQYF.

The chain carries TRBV29-1 and TRBJ2-1, with D maybe TRBD1 (6 bases). The CDR3 totals 15 residues. CDR1 is SQVTM and CDR2 is ANQGSEA in the germline V gene. The V end lost 5 bases, the J end lost 1 base, and 15 bases lay between the germline ends. The chain's CDR3 is CSVTTGSLSYNEQFF. Here the CDR3 DNA reads TGCAGCGTTACAACAGGGTCACTATCCTACAATGAGCAGTTCTTC.

V usage is TRBV10-3 and J usage is TRBJ2-7; 11 positions agree with TRBD1. This CDR3 is built from 12 residues. Germline V lookup: CDR1 ENHRY, CDR2 SYGVKD. Germline trimming cut 9 bases from V and 7 bases from J; bases unmatched to any gene: 5. The CDR3 DNA reads as TGTGCCATTGGGGACAGGGGGGATGAGCAGTACTTC. Amino acids: CAIGDRGDEQYF.

This clone was seen just once. This chain connects TRBV7-8 to TRBJ1-4; maybe TRBD1 (5 bases). CDR1 and CDR2 (germline): SGHVS, FQNEAQ. The CDR3 is 15 amino acids. With 5 bases removed from V and 5 bases from J, the gap between germline ends came to 15 bases. DNA of the CDR3: TGTGCCAGCAGCGGAAGGTGGGACTCGAATGAAAAACTGTTTTTT. It encodes CASSGRWDSNEKLFF.

This sequence joins TRBV7-8 and TRBJ2-7; 7 nucleotides match TRBD1. With V trimmed by 5 bases and J by 0 bases, 10 bases remained unmatched. Per the germline V gene, CDR1 is SGHVS and CDR2 is FQNEAQ. CDR3 length: 16 amino acids. The CDR3, as DNA: TGTGCCAGCAGCGTTACCGGGACAGTAAGCTCCTACGAGCAGTACTTC. Its translation: CASSVTGTVSSYEQYF.

The J gene is TRBJ2-5, the V gene TRBV29-1; maybe TRBD1 (5 bases). The CDR3 spans 13 residues. The germline gives CDR1 SQVTM, CDR2 ANQGSEA. V was trimmed by 3 bases and J by 5 bases, leaving 13 bases between them. This chain's CDR3 is CSVEAGPRETQYF. CDR3 DNA sequence: TGCAGCGTTGAGGCAGGGCCACGGGAGACCCAGTACTTC.

This clone was seen a handful of times. This chain uses TRBV2 with TRBJ2-7; 8 nucleotides match TRBD1. With V trimmed by 5 bases and J by 2 bases, 5 bases remained unmatched. Per the germline V gene, CDR1 is SNHLY and CDR2 is FYNNEI. This CDR3 is built from 14 residues. Here the CDR3 DNA reads TGTGCCAGCAGTCCCGGGACAGGACCCTACGAGCAGTACTTC. This encodes CASSPGTGPYEQYF. Filled out from reference TRBV2 and TRBJ2-7, the complete variable domain reads EPEVTQTPSHQVTQMGQEVILRCVPISNHLYFYWYRQILGQKVEFLVSFYNNEISEKSEIFDDQFSVERPDGSNFTLKIRSTKLEDSAMYFCASSPGTGPYEQYFGPGTRLTVT.

The chain uses TRBV7-3 and TRBJ2-3; possible D gene TRBD2, 5 bases. V was cut by 5 bases and J by 2 bases, with 11 bases left in between. The CDR3 sequence is 14 residues long. Germline V gives CDR1 SGHTA, CDR2 FQGTGA. The CDR3: CASSPGSSTDTQYF. CDR3 coding DNA: TGTGCCAGCAGCCCGGGGAGTTCCACAGATACGCAGTATTTT.

The chain couples TRBV5-1 to TRBJ2-2; D not certain. The CDR3 totals 14 residues. Trimming stripped 0 bases from V and 6 bases from J, with 9 bases between. Germline V gene sequence: CDR1 SGHRS, CDR2 YFSETQ. The CDR3 protein is CASSLGGTSGELFF. DNA of the CDR3: TGCGCCAGCAGCTTGGGCGGTACCTCCGGGGAGCTGTTTTTT.